This entry lists 11 T cell receptor beta chains sequenced from one sample in a study of cytomegalovirus exposure and HLA in healthy donors. This PCR relied on a set of 60 Vbeta primers and 13 Jbeta primers. Profiled with immunoSEQ multiplex PCR; TCRdb holds only in-frame clones, not every one. The table records 82,000 or so clones, 74% of them present only once. The source material was PBMCs. All receptors derive from a woman in her forties or fifties in good health and CMV-seropositive.

The rearrangement links TRBV7-9 to TRBJ2-7; 11 bases match TRBD2. Germline V CDR1 and CDR2: SEHNR, FQNEAQ (reference sequence). V was pared by 6 bases and J by 6 bases, with 10 bases of the junction left unmatched. The CDR3 loop spans 15 amino acids. CDR3 amino acids: CASSSLAGVSSEQYF. In nucleotides, the CDR3 is TGTGCCAGCAGTTCACTAGCGGGAGTGTCAAGCGAGCAGTACTTC.

CDR3 in DNA: TGCGCCAGCAGGCCAACCCCGGGAACAAATCAGCCCCAGCATTTT. Translating gives CASRPTPGTNQPQHF. The J gene is TRBJ1-5, the V gene TRBV4-1; no definite D call. Trimming removed 6 bases from V and 4 bases from J, with 16 bases in between. The germline CDR1 and CDR2 sequences are MGHRA and YSYEKL. CDR3 size: 15 residues.

The chain carries TRBV7-9 and TRBJ2-2; D is perhaps TRBD1 (6 bases). The CDR3 consists of 16 residues. Trimming left V 6 bases short and J 3 bases short, with 17 bases between. Germline assignment: CDR1 SEHNR and CDR2 FQNEAQ (reference sequence). CDR3 DNA: TGTGCCAGCAGGAAGAACAGGGACGGGGACACCGGGGAGCTGTTTTTT. It translates to CASRKNRDGDTGELFF.

The CDR3 bases are TGTGCCAGCAGCTTTTCAGGGAACACCGGGGAGCTGTTTTTT. It specifies CASSFSGNTGELFF. The chain joins TRBV11-3 to TRBJ2-2; D remains ambiguous. CDR3 length equals 14 residues. The germline CDR1 and CDR2 sequences are SGHNT and YENEEA. V was trimmed by 3 bases and J by 1 base, leaving 6 bases between them.

V gene TRBV27 combines with J gene TRBJ2-7; unclear D gene. The V and J ends lost 4 bases and 3 bases respectively, with 4 bases between them. Germline V gene sequence: CDR1 MNHEY, CDR2 SMNVEV (reference sequence). The CDR3 is 11 amino acids. Here the CDR3 DNA reads TGTGCCAGCAGTTCCCTCTACGAGCAGTACTTC. Translated, it gives CASSSLYEQYF.

The chain combines TRBV29-1 with TRBJ2-7, with 7 bases fitting TRBD2. This CDR3 contains 15 residues. Germline CDR1 SQVTM, CDR2 ANQGSEA. Losses at the gene ends were 3 bases for V and 7 bases for J; bases not matched to a gene: 15. The CDR3 is CSVEGGESGKGEQYF. The CDR3 DNA follows: TGCAGCGTTGAGGGAGGGGAGAGCGGTAAGGGGGAGCAGTACTTC.

The rearrangement joins TRBV27 to TRBJ2-7, with TRBD2 as a possible D gene (7 bases). Germline loops: CDR1 MNHEY, CDR2 SMNVEV (reference sequence). This CDR3 is built from 16 residues. The V end was cut by 4 bases, the J end by 1 base, with 17 bases between. The CDR3, as DNA: TGTGCCAGCAGTTCAAAGGGGGGGGGACTTTCCTACGAGCAGTACTTC. Translating gives CASSSKGGGLSYEQYF.

This chain connects TRBV28 to TRBJ1-5; D gene unclear. The V end was cut by 6 bases, the J end by 5 bases, with 23 bases between. Germline CDR1 MDHEN, CDR2 SYDVKM. The CDR3 runs to 17 residues. In DNA, the CDR3 is TGTGCCAGCAGCCGTCTTCGTCTTTGGCCCGCCTATCAGCCCCAGCATTTT. This gives the protein CASSRLRLWPAYQPQHF.

The V call is TRBV19, the J call TRBJ2-7; 9 bases map to TRBD1. CDR1 is LNHDA and CDR2 is SQIVND in the germline V gene (reference sequence). Unmatched junction bases numbered 7, after V lost 4 bases and J lost 6 bases. This CDR3 spans 14 amino acids. The CDR3 coding sequence is TGTGCCAGTAGTACACCGGGACAGGGTCTCGAGCAGTACTTC. Amino acid sequence: CASSTPGQGLEQYF.

V gene TRBV29-1 combines with J gene TRBJ2-3; 8 bases align to TRBD2. V lost 6 bases to trimming and J lost 3 bases; unmatched junction nucleotides: 8. CDR1 and CDR2 (germline): SQVTM, ANQGSEA. CDR3 length: 14 amino acids. In DNA form, the CDR3 reads TGCAGCGTAGTTCCGGGAGGGAGGACAGATACGCAGTATTTT. Protein product: CSVVPGGRTDTQYF.

This clone has more than one count but fewer than ten. CDR3 in amino acids: CATSPRVPGANVLTF. The CDR3 nucleotides are TGTGCCACCAGCCCACGAGTACCCGGGGCCAACGTCCTGACTTTC. The gene calls are TRBV15 and TRBJ2-6; the D is unclear. The germline V and J ends were trimmed by 5 bases and 4 bases, with 12 bases remaining between them. This CDR3 is built from 15 residues. CDR1 and CDR2 (germline): LNHNV, YYDKDF (reference sequence).